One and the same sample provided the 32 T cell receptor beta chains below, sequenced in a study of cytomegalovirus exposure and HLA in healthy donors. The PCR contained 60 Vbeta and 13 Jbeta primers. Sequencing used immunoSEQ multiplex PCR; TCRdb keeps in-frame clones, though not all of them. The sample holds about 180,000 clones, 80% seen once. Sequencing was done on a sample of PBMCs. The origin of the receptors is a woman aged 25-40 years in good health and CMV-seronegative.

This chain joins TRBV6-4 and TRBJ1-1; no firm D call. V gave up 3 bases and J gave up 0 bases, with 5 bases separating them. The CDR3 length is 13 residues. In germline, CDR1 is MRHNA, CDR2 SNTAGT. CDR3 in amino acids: CASSESMNTEAFF. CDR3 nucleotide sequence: TGTGCCAGCAGTGAGTCCATGAACACTGAAGCTTTCTTT.

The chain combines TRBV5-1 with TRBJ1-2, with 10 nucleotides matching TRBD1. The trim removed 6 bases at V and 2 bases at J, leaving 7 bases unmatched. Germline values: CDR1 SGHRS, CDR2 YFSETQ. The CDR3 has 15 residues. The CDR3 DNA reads TGCGCCAGCAACCCCGGACAGGGGGGAAACTATGGCTACACCTTC. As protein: CASNPGQGGNYGYTF.

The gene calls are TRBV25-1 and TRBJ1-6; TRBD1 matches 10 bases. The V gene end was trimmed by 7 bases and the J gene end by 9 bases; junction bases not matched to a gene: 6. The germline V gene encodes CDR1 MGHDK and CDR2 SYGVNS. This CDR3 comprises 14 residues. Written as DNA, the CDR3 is TGTGCCAGCACCCTCGGGACAGGGGTTTCACCCCTCCACTTT. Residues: CASTLGTGVSPLHF.

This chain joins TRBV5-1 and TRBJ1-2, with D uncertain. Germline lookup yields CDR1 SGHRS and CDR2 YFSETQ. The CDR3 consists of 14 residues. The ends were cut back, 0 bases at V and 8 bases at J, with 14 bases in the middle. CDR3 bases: TGCGCCAGCAGCTTGGCCGGGTCGGAGAGAGGCTACACCTTC. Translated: CASSLAGSERGYTF.

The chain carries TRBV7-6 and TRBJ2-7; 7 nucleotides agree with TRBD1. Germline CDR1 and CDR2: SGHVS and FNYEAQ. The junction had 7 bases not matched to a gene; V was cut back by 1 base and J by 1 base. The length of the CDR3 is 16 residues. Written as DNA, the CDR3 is TGTGCCAGCAGCTTAGATCCCTGGGACAGATCCTACGAGCAGTACTTC. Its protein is CASSLDPWDRSYEQYF.

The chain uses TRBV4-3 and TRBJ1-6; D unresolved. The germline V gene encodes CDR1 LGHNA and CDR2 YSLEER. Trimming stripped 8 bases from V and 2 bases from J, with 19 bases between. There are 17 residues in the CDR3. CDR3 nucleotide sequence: TGCGCCAGCCGCGGGGTCCGCTCGGCTGCCTATAATTCACCCCTCCACTTT. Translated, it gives CASRGVRSAAYNSPLHF.

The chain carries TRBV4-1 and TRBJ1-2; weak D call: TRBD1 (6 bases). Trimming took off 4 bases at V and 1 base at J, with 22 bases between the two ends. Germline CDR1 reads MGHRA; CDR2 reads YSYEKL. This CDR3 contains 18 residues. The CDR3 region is CASSPKGGAEELNYGYTF. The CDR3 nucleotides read TGCGCCAGCAGCCCTAAAGGGGGGGCGGAGGAACTTAACTATGGCTACACCTTC.

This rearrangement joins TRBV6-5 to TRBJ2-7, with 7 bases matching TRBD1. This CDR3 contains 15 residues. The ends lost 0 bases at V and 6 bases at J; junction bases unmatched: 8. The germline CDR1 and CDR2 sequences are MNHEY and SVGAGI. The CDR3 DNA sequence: TGTGCCAGCAGTTACTCAATGAAAGGGGGCGGCGAGCAGTACTTC. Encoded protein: CASSYSMKGGGEQYF.

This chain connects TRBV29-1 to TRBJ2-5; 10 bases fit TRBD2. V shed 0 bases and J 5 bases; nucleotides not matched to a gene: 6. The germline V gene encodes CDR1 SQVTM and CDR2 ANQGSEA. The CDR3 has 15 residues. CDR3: CSVEDVAGGRETQYF. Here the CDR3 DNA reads TGCAGCGTTGAAGACGTAGCGGGGGGCAGGGAGACCCAGTACTTC.

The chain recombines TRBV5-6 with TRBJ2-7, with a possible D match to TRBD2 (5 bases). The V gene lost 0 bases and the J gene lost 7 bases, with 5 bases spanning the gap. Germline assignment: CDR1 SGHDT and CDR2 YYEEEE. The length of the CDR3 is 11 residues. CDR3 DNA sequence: TGTGCCAGCAGCTTGGCGGGGGAGCAGTACTTC. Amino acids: CASSLAGEQYF.

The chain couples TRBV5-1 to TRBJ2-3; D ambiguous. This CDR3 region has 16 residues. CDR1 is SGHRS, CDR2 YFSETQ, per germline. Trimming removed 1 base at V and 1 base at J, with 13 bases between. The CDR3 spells CASSLTSPRGTDTQYF. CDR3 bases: TGCGCCAGCAGCTTGACGTCCCCACGGGGCACAGATACGCAGTATTTT.

CDR3 sequence: CASSGSSANTGELFF. The CDR3 bases are TGTGCCAGCAGTGGGTCTAGCGCGAACACCGGGGAGCTGTTTTTT. The V call is TRBV2, the J call TRBJ2-2; a weak D match, TRBD2 (6 bases). The germline V gene encodes CDR1 SNHLY and CDR2 FYNNEI. CDR3 length: 15 amino acids. The V and J ends lost 4 bases and 0 bases respectively, with 9 bases between them.

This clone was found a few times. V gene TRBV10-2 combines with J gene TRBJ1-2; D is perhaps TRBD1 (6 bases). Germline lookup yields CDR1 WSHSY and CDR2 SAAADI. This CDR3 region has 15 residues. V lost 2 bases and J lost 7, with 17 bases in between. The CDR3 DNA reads TGCGCCAGCAGTGAGGGGACACTCGGGGAGGGTGGCTACACCTTC. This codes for CASSEGTLGEGGYTF.

In DNA, the CDR3 is TGTGCCAGCAGCTTGGTCGGATTAGCTTATGGCTACACCTTC. Translating gives CASSLVGLAYGYTF. The V and J genes are TRBV11-2 and TRBJ1-2; D ambiguous. CDR3 length equals 14 residues. Per the germline V gene, CDR1 is SGHAT and CDR2 is FQNNGV. Trimming removed 3 bases from V and 5 bases from J, with 13 bases in between.

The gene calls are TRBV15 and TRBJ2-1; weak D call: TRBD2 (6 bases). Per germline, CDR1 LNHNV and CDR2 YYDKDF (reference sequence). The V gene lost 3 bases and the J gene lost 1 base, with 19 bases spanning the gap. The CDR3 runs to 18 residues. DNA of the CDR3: TGTGCCACCAGCAGGGGAGGAGCAGGGTCTGTATCCTACAATGAGCAGTTCTTC. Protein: CATSRGGAGSVSYNEQFF. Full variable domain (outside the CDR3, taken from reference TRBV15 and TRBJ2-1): DAMVIQNPRYQVTQFGKPVTLSCSQTLNHNVMYWYQQKSSQAPKLLFHYYDKDFNNEADTPDNFQSRRPNTSFCFLDIRSPGLGDTAMYLCATSRGGAGSVSYNEQFFGPGTRLTVL.

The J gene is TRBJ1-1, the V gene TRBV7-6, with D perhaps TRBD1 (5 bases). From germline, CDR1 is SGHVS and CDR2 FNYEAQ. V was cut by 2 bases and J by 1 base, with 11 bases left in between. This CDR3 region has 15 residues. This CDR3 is CASSLKGKANTEAFF. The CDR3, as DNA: TGTGCCAGCAGCTTAAAGGGGAAAGCGAACACTGAAGCTTTCTTT.

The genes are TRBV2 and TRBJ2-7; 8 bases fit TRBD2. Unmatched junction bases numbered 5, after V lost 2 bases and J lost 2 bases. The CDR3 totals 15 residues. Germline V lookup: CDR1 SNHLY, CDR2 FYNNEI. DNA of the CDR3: TGTGCCAGCAGTGAAAACGGACTAGCTGCCTACGAGCAGTACTTC. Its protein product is CASSENGLAAYEQYF.

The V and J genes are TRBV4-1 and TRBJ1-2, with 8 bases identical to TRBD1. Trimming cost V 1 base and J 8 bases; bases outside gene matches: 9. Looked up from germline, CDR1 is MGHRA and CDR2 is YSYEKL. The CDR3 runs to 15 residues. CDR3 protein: CASSQADRTGQGYTF. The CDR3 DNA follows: TGCGCCAGCAGCCAAGCCGACCGGACAGGGCAGGGCTACACCTTC.

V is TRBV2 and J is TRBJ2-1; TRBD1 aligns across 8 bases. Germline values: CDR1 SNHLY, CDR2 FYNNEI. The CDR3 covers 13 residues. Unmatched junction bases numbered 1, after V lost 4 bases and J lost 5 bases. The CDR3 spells CASSGQGNNEQFF. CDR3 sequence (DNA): TGTGCCAGCAGTGGACAGGGGAACAATGAGCAGTTCTTC.

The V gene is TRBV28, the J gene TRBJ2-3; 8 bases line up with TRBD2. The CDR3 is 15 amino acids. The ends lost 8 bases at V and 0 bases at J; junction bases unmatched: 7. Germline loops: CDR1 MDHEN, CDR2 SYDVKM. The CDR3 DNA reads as TGTGCCAGCTTTTCCGGGGGGGTTAGCACAGATACGCAGTATTTT. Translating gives CASFSGGVSTDTQYF.

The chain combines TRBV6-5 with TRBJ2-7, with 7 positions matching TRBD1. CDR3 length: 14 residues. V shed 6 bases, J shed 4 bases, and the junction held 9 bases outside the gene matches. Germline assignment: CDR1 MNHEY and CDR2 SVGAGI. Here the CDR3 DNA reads TGTGCCAGCAGCAGACAGGGTGGTGGGTACGAGCAGTACTTC. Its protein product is CASSRQGGGYEQYF.

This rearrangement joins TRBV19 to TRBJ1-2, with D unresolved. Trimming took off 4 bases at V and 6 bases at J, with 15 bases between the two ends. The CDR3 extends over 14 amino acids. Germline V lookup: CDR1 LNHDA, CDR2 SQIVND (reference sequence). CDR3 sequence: CASSTGIPRNGYTF. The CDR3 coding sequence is TGTGCCAGTAGTACCGGGATCCCGAGGAATGGCTACACCTTC.

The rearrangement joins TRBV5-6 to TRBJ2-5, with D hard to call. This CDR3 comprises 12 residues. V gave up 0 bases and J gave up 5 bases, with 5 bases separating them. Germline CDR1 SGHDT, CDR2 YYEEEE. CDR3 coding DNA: TGTGCCAGCAGCTTGGTGGGCGAGACCCAGTACTTC. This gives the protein CASSLVGETQYF.

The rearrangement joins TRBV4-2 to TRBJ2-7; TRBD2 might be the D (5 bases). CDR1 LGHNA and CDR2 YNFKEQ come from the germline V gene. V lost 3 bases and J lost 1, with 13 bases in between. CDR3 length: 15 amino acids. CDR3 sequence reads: CASSQEVWESYEQYF. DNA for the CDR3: TGTGCCAGCAGCCAGGAGGTTTGGGAGTCCTACGAGCAGTACTTC.

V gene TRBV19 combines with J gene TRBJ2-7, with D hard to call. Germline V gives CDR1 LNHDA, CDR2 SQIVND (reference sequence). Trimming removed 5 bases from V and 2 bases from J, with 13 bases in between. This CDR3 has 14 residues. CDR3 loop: CASSDPTPTYEQYF. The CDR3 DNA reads TGTGCCAGTAGTGATCCGACACCGACCTACGAGCAGTACTTC.

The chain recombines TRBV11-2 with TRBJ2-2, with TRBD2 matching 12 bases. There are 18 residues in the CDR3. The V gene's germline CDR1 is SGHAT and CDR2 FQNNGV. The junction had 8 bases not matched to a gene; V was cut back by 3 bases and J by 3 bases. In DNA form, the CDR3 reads TGTGCCAGCAGCTTCCTACTAGCGGGGGGTAGACACACCGGGGAGCTGTTTTTT. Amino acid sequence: CASSFLLAGGRHTGELFF.

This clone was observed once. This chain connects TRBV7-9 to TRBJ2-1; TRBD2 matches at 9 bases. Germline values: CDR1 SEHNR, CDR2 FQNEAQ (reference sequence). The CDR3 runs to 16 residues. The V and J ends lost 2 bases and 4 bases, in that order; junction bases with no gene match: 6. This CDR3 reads CASSLRSGGHYNEQFF. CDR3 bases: TGTGCCAGCAGCTTACGAAGCGGGGGGCATTACAATGAGCAGTTCTTC.

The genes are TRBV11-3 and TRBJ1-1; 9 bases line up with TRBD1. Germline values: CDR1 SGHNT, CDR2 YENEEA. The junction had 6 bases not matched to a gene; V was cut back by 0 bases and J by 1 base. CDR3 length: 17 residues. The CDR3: CASSLDRVGQGNTEAFF. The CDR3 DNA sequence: TGTGCCAGCAGCTTAGATCGAGTGGGACAGGGGAACACTGAAGCTTTCTTT.

The CDR3 DNA reads TGTGCCAGCTCACCAAGGCAGGGCGACGAGCAGTACTTC. It translates to CASSPRQGDEQYF. The J gene is TRBJ2-7, the V gene TRBV18; possibly TRBD1 for D (5 bases). CDR3 size: 13 residues. Per germline, CDR1 KGHSH and CDR2 LQKENI. V lost 2 bases and J 5 bases, leaving 10 bases between the germline ends. Variable domain in full (rest from reference TRBV18 and TRBJ2-7): NAGVMQNPRHLVRRRGQEARLRCSPMKGHSHVYWYRQLPEEGLKFMVYLQKENIIDESGMPKERFSAEFPKEGPSILRIQQVVRGDSAAYFCASSPRQGDEQYFGPGTRLTVT.

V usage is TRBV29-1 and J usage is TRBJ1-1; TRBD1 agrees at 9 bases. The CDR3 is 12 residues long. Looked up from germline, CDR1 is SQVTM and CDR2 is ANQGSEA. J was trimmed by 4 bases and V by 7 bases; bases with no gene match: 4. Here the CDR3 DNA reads TGCAGCGCGACAGGGGGTATCACTGAAGCTTTCTTT. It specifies CSATGGITEAFF.

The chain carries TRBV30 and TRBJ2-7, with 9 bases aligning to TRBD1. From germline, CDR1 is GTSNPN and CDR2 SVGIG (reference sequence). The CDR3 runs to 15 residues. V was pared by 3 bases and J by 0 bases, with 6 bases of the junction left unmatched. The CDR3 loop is CAWRNPGQGSYEQYF. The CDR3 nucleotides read TGTGCCTGGAGAAATCCGGGACAGGGCTCCTACGAGCAGTACTTC.

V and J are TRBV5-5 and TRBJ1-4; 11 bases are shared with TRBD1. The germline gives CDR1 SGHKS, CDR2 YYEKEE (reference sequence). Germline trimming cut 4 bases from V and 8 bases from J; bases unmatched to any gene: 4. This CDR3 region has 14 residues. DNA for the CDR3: TGTGCCAGCAGCGGGGGACAGGGGGACGAAAAACTGTTTTTT. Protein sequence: CASSGGQGDEKLFF.